This TCR beta chain appears in the sequencing data of a study of blood T cell repertoires in COVID-19. For the study at large: The study drew acute and convalescent COVID-19 samples from the United States, Italy and Spain. Nucleic acid was either cDNA or gDNA, and it came from T cells, B-cell-depleted T cells, or PBMCs.

Authors' data handling: Estimation of nucleated cell counts was performed using reference gene primer amplification. The protocol was immunoSEQ multiplex PCR, while the TCRdb copy is restricted to in-frame clones and leaves out a portion. V, J and clone size are taken as reported in that table, and D and trimming were inferred from the DNA itself. The repertoire consists of around 120,000 clones, with just over 70% occurring once and the leading ten covering roughly 0.86%. The CDR3 contains 16 residues. Germline V lookup: CDR1 LNHDA, CDR2 SQIVND (reference sequence). Trimming removed 9 bases from V and 1 base from J; junction bases left unmatched: 12.

This receptor was identified in a human donor with acute or convalescent COVID-19. The donor label of this sample is uncertain. The rearrangement uses TRBV19 and TRBJ2-3; 8 bases are a match to TRBD2. Input material: peripheral blood. DNA of the CDR3: TGTGCCAGCAACTCCGGGGGGGCGGCCCGCACAGATACGCAGTATTTT. Protein: CASNSGGAARTDTQYF.